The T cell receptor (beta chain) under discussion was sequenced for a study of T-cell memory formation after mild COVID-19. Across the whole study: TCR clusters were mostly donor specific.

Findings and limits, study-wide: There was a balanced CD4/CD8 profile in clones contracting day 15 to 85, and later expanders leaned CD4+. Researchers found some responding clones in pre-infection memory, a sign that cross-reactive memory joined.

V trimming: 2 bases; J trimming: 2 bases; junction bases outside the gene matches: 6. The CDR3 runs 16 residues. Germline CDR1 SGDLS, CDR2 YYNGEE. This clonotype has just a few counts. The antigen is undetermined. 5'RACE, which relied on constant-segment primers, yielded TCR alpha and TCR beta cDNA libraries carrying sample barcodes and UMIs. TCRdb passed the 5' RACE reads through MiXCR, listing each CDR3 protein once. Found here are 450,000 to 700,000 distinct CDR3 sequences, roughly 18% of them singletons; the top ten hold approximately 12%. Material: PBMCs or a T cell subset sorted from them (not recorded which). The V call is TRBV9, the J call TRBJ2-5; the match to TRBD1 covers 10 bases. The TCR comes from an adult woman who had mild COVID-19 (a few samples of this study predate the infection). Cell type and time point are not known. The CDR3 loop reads CASSVGTGVWQETQYF. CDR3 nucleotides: TGTGCCAGCAGCGTGGGGACAGGGGTTTGGCAAGAGACCCAGTACTTC.